This TCR beta chain was recovered during a study of cytomegalovirus exposure and HLA in healthy donors. Findings of the study overall: Researchers catalogued some 160 TCR beta chains as cytomegalovirus-associated. In a later analysis, at a false discovery rate of 0.05, 15,000 to 20,000 TCR beta sequences were associated with HLA alleles.

About this clone: Its antigen is undetermined.

Healthy bone marrow donors made up the donors. The CDR3 is 19 residues long. Germline CDR1 is MGHRA and CDR2 is YSYEKL. Trimming at V came to 1 base and at J to 0 bases, leaving 7 bases not matched to a gene. Amplification used 60 Vbeta primers and 13 Jbeta primers. Sequencing was performed with immunoSEQ multiplex PCR; in TCRdb, only in-frame clones are kept and a portion is missing. This specimen shows about 190,000 clones; the ten leading clones hold almost 6.5%. The clonotype originates from a man aged 25-40 years in good health and CMV-seronegative. The specimen sequenced was PBMCs. J is TRBJ2-6 and V is TRBV4-1; 9 bases line up with TRBD1. The CDR3 coding sequence is TGCGCCAGCAGCCAAGCGCGGACAGGGGTGAGCTCTGGGGCCAACGTCCTGACTTTC. This encodes CASSQARTGVSSGANVLTF.